A selection of T cell receptor beta chains follows, all from one sample in a study of cytomegalovirus exposure and HLA in healthy donors. The assay was immunoSEQ multiplex PCR, and TCRdb's table has in-frame clones only and misses some. The sample holds around 100,000 clones, about 78% seen once. Sequencing was done on a sample of PBMCs. These receptors came from a woman in her thirties or forties in good health and CMV-seropositive. The conserved cysteine and the conserved F or W are not part of the CDR3 here.

>TRBV5-4|TRBJ2-1|11
ASSSQNLNEQF
>TRBV11-1|TRBJ2-1|13
ASSRDRGIYNEQF
>TRBV10-3|TRBJ2-3|14
ASHQEGRVTSDTQY
>TRBV28|TRBJ2-7|11
ASSLLHTYEQY
>TRBV27|TRBJ2-7|13
ASSLVETEPFEQY
>TRBV5-1|TRBJ2-7|13
ASSVGVTTSYEQY
>TRBV29-1|TRBJ2-1|16
SVEDSTISATFGGEQF
>TRBV5-1|TRBJ2-7|11
ASSQNRGYEQY
>TRBV6-1|TRBJ2-1|15
ASSEGVGREPYNEQF
>TRBV5-1|TRBJ2-7|9
ASSLDTEQY
>TRBV5-1|TRBJ2-3|12
ASKPGASTDTQY
>TRBV2|TRBJ2-7|11
ASSGTGGYEQY
>TRBV5-4|TRBJ1-1|12
ASSYVQGGTEAF
>TRBV29-1|TRBJ2-7|9
SVGGFYEQY
>TRBV28|TRBJ1-1|17
ASSDPPLFPGQKNTEAF
>TRBV19|TRBJ2-3|15
ASSIGPSGKGTDTQY
>TRBV6-1|TRBJ2-1|13
ASSPTSFLYNEQF
>TRBV6-1|TRBJ2-3|12
ASSEGGGADTQY